These 5 T cell receptor beta chains came from one sample sequenced in a study of blood T cell repertoires in COVID-19. TCRdb's table, derived via immunoSEQ multiplex PCR, lists solely in-frame clones and lacks some. Of roughly 100,000 clones detected, 78% appear once; the ten largest clones hold about 9%. Source material: peripheral blood. These receptors came from a man aged 55-75 years with active or convalescent COVID-19.

This clone came up a few times. The V gene is TRBV4-3, the J gene TRBJ1-3; D call uncertain. The CDR3 covers 15 residues. Trimming left V 0 bases short and J 0 bases short, with 6 bases between. Germline V gene data show CDR1 as LGHNA and CDR2 as YSLEER. The CDR3 coding sequence is TGCGCCAGCAGCCAAGATTCTATCTCTGGAAACACCATATATTTT. Protein: CASSQDSISGNTIYF.

This chain links TRBV12-1 with TRBJ2-1; the D call TRBD2 from the table was never checked on the DNA. TRBV12-1 is designated a pseudogene. The CDR3 is 19 amino acids. This CDR3 is CASSFEGLATLGWENEQFF. CDR3 coding DNA: TGTGCCAGCAGCTTTGAAGGACTAGCCACGTTAGGATGGGAGAATGAGCAGTTCTTC.

The chain couples TRBV18 to TRBJ1-1; no definite D call. This CDR3 is 14 amino acids long. With 3 bases removed from V and 2 bases from J, the gap between germline ends came to 10 bases. In germline, CDR1 is KGHSH, CDR2 LQKENI. CDR3 in DNA: TGTGCCAGCTCACCTCTCTACGATAACACTGAAGCTTTCTTT. Translation gives CASSPLYDNTEAFF. The full variable domain, rest sourced from reference TRBV18 and TRBJ1-1, is NAGVMQNPRHLVRRRGQEARLRCSPMKGHSHVYWYRQLPEEGLKFMVYLQKENIIDESGMPKERFSAEFPKEGPSILRIQQVVRGDSAAYFCASSPLYDNTEAFFGQGTRLTVV.

V is TRBV6-5 and J is TRBJ2-1; D not resolved. Germline-derived CDR1 and CDR2 are MNHEY and SVGAGI. The CDR3 is 12 amino acids. V was clipped by 7 bases and J by 0 bases, with 4 bases between them. CDR3 region: CASIVSYNEQFF. CDR3 DNA sequence: TGTGCCAGCATCGTCTCCTACAATGAGCAGTTCTTC.

There are a few counts of this clone. This chain joins TRBV5-8 and TRBJ1-5, with 8 bases lining up with TRBD1. The J segment lost 7 bases and the V segment lost 7 bases, leaving 13 bases of the junction unmatched. Germline loops: CDR1 SGHTS, CDR2 YDEGEE. There are 15 residues in the CDR3. Here the CDR3 DNA reads TGTGCCAGCGCCACCGGCGCAGGGGGCAGGCAGCCCCAGCATTTT. Protein: CASATGAGGRQPQHF.